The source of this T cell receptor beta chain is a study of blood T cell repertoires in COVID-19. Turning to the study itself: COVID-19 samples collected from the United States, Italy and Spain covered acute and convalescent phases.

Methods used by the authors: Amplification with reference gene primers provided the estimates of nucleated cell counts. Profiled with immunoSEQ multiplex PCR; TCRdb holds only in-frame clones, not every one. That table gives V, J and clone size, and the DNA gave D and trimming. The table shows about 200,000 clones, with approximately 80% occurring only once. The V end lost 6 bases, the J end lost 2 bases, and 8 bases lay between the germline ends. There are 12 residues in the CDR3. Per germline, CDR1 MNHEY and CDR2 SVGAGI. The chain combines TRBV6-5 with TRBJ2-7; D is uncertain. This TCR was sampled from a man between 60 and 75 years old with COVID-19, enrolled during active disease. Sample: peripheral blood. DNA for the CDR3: TGTGCCAGCAGAACAGAGACCTACGAGCAGTACTTC. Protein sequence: CASRTETYEQYF.